This T cell receptor beta chain was profiled in a study of cytomegalovirus exposure and HLA in healthy donors. Study-wide results and caveats: DRB1 showed the most TCR associations and HLA-C the fewest in a later analysis, as rates varied by HLA locus. Most TCRs appeared rarely, but some public TCRs recurred in many donors. The investigators catalogued 150 to 200 TCR beta chains as cytomegalovirus-associated. Later analysis associated a missense DCLRE1C variant with TCR beta V- and J-gene trimming.

The length of the CDR3 is 15 residues. Germline-derived CDR1 and CDR2 are PRHDT and FYEKMQ (reference sequence). Trimming cost V 5 bases and J 5 bases, with 18 bases left between them. 13 Jbeta primers and 60 Vbeta primers were used for the PCR. Repertoires were generated with immunoSEQ multiplex PCR, while TCRdb's copy carries only in-frame clones and drops some. This table has about 130,000 clones, approximately 80% appearing once. For this clone: Its antigen is not identified.

The V call is TRBV13, the J call TRBJ1-1; TRBD1 is a possible D gene (6 bases). The sample consisted of PBMCs. The source of this sequence is a male donor in good health and CMV-seropositive. This CDR3 is CASSPGGHGITEAFF. The DNA for the CDR3 is TGTGCCAGCAGCCCGGGGGGGCATGGTATAACTGAAGCTTTCTTT.